These T cell receptor beta chains were read from a single sample in a study of cytomegalovirus exposure and HLA in healthy donors. Generated by immunoSEQ multiplex PCR, the TCRdb table keeps only in-frame clones and is missing some. The table includes about 78,000 clones, 96% detected once. The sample consisted of PBMCs. These receptors all stem from a man aged 18 to 35 in good health and CMV-seropositive. The conserved cysteine and the conserved F or W are not part of the CDR3 here.

TRBV27,ASSSRDRRTGELF
TRBV5-1,ASSPFSGGANTGELF
TRBV2,ASSDRGEQY
TRBV19,ASRPEGGGTGAHEQY
TRBV29-1,SVDTGISGTDTQY
TRBV19,ASSASSSGIYNEQF
TRBV29-1,SVKLGTVNTEAF
TRBV2,ASSAGNGGFIEKLF
TRBV7-7,ASSPGTSGRGEQF
TRBV30,AWYRGRGWF
TRBV27,ASSLGLNTEAF
TRBV13,ASSGGLAGNYEQY
TRBV19,ASRPHRDFAEAF
TRBV6-6,ASSFRQGDEAF
TRBV18,ASSPPWGIDTEAF
TRBV2,ASTRGGQETQY
TRBV7-2,ASTQGQGQSKLF
TRBV30,AWSGQGDGNTIY
TRBV19,ASHPAGGQGREQF
TRBV6-5,ASSYSRQSNQPQH
TRBV18,ASSQSQGGDTEAF
TRBV7-9,ASSRADRGLASHEQF
TRBV6-5,ASSYQSNQPQH
TRBV9,ASSVDSGGLETQY
TRBV19,ASSIAEVSQPQH
TRBV28,ASSLGDRGFGYT
TRBV30,AWSVRANTEAF
TRBV6-5,ASSGWSAGETQY
TRBV18,ASSPPSLAGFYEQY
TRBV11-2,ASSLRPGENQPQH
TRBV11-1,ASSYGLGQWTDTQY
TRBV18,ASSPDRGYQETQY